This section outlines one TCR beta chain sequence together with its context. Antigen specificity is unknown. The record originates from a study of shared clonotypes between healthy human individuals. The investigators split CD4+ cells into a CD45RA+ naive subset and a CD45RA-negative memory subset. The CDR3 extends over 14 amino acids. With 2 bases removed from V and 5 bases from J, the gap between germline ends came to 11 bases. Germline-derived CDR1 and CDR2 are MNHEY and SMNVEV (reference sequence). General study points: Non-shared clonotypes showed lower generation probabilities than clonotypes common to all four donors.

Profiling relied on immunoSEQ multiplex PCR, and the TCRdb table lists in-frame clones only, not all of them. The sample yields about 1.5 million clones, 95% to 99% seen once. This chain connects TRBV27 to TRBJ2-3; weak D call: TRBD1 (5 bases). This receptor was identified in a man in his thirties or forties in good health. Specimen: naive CD4+ T cells sorted from blood. Subset of the sample: CD45RA+ positively selected. The CDR3 protein is CASSLQWGVDTQYF. CDR3 coding DNA: TGTGCCAGCAGTTTACAATGGGGCGTAGATACGCAGTATTTT.